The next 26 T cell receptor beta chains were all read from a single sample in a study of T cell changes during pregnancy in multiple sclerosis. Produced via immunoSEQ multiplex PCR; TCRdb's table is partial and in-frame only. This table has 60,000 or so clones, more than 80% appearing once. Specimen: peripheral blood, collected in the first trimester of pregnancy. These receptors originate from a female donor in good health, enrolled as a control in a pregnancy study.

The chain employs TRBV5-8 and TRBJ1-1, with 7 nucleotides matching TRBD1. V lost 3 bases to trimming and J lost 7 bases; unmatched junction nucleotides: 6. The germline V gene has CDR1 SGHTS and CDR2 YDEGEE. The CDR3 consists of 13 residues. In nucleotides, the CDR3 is TGTGCCAGCAGCTCCCGGGACAGATTTGAAGCTTTCTTT. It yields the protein CASSSRDRFEAFF. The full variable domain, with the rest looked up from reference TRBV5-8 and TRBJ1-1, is EAGVTQSPTHLIKTRGQQATLRCSPISGHTSVYWYQQALGLGLQFLLWYDEGEERNRGNFPPRFSGRQFPNYSSELNVNALELEDSALYLCASSSRDRFEAFFGQGTRLTVV.

CDR3 region: CASSVPGGLYNEQFF. The CDR3 DNA is TGTGCCAGCAGCGTTCCAGGGGGTTTATACAATGAGCAGTTCTTC. The chain has TRBV9 and TRBJ2-1; 7 nucleotides agree with TRBD1. Germline V gene data show CDR1 as SGDLS and CDR2 as YYNGEE. V gave up 2 bases and J gave up 4 bases; unmatched junction bases: 6. The CDR3 spans 15 residues.

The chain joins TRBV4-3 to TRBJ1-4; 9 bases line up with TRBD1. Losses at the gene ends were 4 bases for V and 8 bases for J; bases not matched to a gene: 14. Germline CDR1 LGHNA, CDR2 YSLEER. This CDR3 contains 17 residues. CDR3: CASSRPRDRAAYEKLFF. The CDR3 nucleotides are TGCGCCAGCAGCCGCCCACGGGACAGGGCCGCCTACGAAAAACTGTTTTTT.

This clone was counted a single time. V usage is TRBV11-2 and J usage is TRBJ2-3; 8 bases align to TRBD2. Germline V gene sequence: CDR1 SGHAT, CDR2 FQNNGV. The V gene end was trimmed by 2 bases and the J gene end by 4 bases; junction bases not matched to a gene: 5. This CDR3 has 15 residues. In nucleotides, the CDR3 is TGTGCCAGCAGCTTAATCTCGGGGGGGGCAGATACGCAGTATTTT. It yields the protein CASSLISGGADTQYF.

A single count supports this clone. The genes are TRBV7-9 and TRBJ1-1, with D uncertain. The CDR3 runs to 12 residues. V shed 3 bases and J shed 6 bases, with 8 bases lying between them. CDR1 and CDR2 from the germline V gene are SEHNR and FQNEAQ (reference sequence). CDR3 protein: CASSFPRAEAFF. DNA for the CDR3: TGTGCCAGCAGCTTTCCGAGGGCTGAAGCTTTCTTT.

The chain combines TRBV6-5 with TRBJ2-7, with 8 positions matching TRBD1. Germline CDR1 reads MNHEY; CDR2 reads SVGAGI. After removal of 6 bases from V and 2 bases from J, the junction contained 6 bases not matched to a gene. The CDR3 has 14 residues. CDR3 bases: TGTGCCAGCAGACTCGGACAGGGAACCTACGAGCAGTACTTC. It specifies CASRLGQGTYEQYF.

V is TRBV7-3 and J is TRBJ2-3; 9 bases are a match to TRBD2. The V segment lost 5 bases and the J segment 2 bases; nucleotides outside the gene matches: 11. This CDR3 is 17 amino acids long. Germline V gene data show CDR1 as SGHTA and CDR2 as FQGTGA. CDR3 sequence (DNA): TGTGCCAGCAGCCTTACGGGGGCTAGCGGGGTCACAGATACGCAGTATTTT. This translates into CASSLTGASGVTDTQYF.

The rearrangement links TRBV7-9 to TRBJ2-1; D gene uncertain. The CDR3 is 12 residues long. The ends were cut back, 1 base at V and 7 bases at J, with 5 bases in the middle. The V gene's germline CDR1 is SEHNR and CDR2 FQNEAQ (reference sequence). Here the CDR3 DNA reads TGTGCCAGCAGCTTAGATCCGAATGAGCAGTTCTTC. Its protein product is CASSLDPNEQFF.

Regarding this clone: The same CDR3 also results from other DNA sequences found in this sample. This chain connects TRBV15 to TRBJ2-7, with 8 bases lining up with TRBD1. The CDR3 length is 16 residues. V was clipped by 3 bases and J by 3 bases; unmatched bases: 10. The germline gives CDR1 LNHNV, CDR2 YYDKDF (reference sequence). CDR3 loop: CATSRDLPGQGYEQYF. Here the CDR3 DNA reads TGTGCCACCAGCAGGGATCTCCCCGGACAGGGCTACGAGCAGTACTTC.

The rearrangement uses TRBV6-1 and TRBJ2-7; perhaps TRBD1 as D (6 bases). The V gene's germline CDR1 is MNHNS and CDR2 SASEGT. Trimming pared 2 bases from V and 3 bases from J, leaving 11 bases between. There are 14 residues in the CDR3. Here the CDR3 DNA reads TGTGCCAGCAGTGAAAATACAGGGTTCTACGAGCAGTACTTC. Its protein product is CASSENTGFYEQYF.

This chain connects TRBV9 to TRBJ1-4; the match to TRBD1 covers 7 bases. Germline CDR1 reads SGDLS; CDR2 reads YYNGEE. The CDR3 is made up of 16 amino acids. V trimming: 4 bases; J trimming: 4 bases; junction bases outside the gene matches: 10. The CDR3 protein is CASSPESGQLNEKLFF. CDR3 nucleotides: TGTGCCAGCAGCCCCGAATCGGGACAGCTTAATGAAAAACTGTTTTTT.

The CDR3 region is CSVRDLYGYTF. The CDR3 DNA reads TGCAGCGTTCGGGACTTATATGGCTACACCTTC. This chain connects TRBV29-1 to TRBJ1-2; D perhaps matches TRBD1 (5 bases). This CDR3 is 11 amino acids long. Germline CDR1 reads SQVTM; CDR2 reads ANQGSEA. Deletions cut 5 bases from V and 5 bases from J, with 9 bases between.

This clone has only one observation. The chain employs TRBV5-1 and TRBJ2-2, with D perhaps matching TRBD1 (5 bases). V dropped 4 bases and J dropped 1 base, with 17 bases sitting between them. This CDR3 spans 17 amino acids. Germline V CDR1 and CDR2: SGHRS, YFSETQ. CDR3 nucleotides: TGCGCCAGCAGCCCACTCGACAGAGCCCGGAACACCGGGGAGCTGTTTTTT. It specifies CASSPLDRARNTGELFF.

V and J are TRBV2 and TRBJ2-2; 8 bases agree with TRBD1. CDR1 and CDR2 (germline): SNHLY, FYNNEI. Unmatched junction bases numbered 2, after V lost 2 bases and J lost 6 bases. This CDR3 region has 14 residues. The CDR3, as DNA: TGTGCCAGCAGTGAACAGGGGGCGGCCGGGGAGCTGTTTTTT. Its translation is CASSEQGAAGELFF.

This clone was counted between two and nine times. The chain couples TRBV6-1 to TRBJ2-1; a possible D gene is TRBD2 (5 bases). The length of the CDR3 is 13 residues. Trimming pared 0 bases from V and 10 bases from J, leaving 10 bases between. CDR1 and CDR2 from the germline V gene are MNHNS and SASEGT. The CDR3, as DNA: TGTGCCAGCAGTGAAGCCGGACTCCGCGAGCAGTTCTTC. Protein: CASSEAGLREQFF.

The CDR3 is CASSSRQGNYGYTF. The DNA of the CDR3 is TGTGCCAGCAGTTCGCGACAGGGTAACTATGGCTACACCTTC. This chain links TRBV27 with TRBJ1-2, with 7 bases identical to TRBD1. V lost 4 bases and J lost 1; bases outside the gene matches: 3. This CDR3 is built from 14 residues. Germline V lookup: CDR1 MNHEY, CDR2 SMNVEV (reference sequence).

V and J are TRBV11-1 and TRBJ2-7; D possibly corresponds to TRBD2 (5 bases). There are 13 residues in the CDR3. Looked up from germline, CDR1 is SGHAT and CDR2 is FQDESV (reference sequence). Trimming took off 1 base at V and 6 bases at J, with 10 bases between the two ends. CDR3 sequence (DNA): TGTGCCAGCAGCTTAGACAATCGGGGCGAGCAGTACTTC. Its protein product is CASSLDNRGEQYF.

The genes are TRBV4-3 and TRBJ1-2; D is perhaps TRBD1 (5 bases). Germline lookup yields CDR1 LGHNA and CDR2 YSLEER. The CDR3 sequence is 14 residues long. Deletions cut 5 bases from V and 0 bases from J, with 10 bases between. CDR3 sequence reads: CASSYRPSNYGYTF. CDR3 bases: TGCGCCAGCAGCTACAGGCCTTCTAACTATGGCTACACCTTC.

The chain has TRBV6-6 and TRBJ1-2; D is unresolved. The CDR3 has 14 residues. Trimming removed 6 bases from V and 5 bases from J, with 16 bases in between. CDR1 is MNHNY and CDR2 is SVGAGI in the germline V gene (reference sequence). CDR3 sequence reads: CASSPGLRDYGYTF. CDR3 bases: TGTGCCAGCAGCCCCGGGTTGAGGGATTATGGCTACACCTTC.

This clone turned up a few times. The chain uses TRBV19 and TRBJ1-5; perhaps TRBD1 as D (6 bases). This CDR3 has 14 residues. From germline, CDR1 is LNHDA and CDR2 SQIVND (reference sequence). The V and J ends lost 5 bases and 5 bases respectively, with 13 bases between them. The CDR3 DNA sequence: TGTGCCAGTAGTGTCGGGACATACGATCAGCCCCAGCATTTT. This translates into CASSVGTYDQPQHF.

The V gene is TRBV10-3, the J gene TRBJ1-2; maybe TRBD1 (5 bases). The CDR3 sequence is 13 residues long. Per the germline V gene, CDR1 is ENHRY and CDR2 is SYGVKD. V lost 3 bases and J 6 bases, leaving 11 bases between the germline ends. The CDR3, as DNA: TGTGCCATCAGTGATGGGGCAGATAATGGCTACACCTTC. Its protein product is CAISDGADNGYTF.

The CDR3: CASRGRLDYEQYF. The CDR3 DNA follows: TGTGCCAGCAGGGGCAGGTTAGACTACGAGCAGTACTTC. The rearrangement uses TRBV2 and TRBJ2-7; D is undetermined. This CDR3 has 13 amino acids. Trimming removed 6 bases from V and 3 bases from J, with 12 bases in between. In germline, CDR1 is SNHLY, CDR2 FYNNEI.

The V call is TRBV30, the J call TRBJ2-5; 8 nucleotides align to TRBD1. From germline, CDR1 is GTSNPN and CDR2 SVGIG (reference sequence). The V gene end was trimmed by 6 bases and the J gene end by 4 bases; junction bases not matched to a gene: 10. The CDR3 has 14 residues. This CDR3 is CACTGRTGRETQYF. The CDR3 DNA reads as TGTGCCTGCACCGGGCGGACAGGGAGAGAGACCCAGTACTTC.

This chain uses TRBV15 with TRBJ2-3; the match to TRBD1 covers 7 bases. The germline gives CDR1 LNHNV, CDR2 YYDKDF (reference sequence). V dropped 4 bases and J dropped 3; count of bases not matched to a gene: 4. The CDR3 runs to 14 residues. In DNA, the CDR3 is TGTGCCACCAGCACCGGGACAGTGACAGATACGCAGTATTTT. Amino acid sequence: CATSTGTVTDTQYF.

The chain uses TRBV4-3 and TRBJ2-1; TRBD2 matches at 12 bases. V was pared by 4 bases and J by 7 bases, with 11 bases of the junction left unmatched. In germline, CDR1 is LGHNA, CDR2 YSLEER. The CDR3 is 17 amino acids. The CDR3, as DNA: TGCGCCAGCAGCCCCACGGGGGCTAGCGGGGGGGTTAATGAGCAGTTCTTC. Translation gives CASSPTGASGGVNEQFF.

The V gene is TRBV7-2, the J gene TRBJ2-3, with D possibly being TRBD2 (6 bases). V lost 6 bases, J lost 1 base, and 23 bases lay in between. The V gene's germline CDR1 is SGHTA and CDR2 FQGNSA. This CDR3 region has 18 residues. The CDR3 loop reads CASSSPSGRGGGTDTQYF. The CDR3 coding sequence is TGTGCCAGCAGTTCCCCTTCCGGTCGGGGCGGGGGCACAGATACGCAGTATTTT.